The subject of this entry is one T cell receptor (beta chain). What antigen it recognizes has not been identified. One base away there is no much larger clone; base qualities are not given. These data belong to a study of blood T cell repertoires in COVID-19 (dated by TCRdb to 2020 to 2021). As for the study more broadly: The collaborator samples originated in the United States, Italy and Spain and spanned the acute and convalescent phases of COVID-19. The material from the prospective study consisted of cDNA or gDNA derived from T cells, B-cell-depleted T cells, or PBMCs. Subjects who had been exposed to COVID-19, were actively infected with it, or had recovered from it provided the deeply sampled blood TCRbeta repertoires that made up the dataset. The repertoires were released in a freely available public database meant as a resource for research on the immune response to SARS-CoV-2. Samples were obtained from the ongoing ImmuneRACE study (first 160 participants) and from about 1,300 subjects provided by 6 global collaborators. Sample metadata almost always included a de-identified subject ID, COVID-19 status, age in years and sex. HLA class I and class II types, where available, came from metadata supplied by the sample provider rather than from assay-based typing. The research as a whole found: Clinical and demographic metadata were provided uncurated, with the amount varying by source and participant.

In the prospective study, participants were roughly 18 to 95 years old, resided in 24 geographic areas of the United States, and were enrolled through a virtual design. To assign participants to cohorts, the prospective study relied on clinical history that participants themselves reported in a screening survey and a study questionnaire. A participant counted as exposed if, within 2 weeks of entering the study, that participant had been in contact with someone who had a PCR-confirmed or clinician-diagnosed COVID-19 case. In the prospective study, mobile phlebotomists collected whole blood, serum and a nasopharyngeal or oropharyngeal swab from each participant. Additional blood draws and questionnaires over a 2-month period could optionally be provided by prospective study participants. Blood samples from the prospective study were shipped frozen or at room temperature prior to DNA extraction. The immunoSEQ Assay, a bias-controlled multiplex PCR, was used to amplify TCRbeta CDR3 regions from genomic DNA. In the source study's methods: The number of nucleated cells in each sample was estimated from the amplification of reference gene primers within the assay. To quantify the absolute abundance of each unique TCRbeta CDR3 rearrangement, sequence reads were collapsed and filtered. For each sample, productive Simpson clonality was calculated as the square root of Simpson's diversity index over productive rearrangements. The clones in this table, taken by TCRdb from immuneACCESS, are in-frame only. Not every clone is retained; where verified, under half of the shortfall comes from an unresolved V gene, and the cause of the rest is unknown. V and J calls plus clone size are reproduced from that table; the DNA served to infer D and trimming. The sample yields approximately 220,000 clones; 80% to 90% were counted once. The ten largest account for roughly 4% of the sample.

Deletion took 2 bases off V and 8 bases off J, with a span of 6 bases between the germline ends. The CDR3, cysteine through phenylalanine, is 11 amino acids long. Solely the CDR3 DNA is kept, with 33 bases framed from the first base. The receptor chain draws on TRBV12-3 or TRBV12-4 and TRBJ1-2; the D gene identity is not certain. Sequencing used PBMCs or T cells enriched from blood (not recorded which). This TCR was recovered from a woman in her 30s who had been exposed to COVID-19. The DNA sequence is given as TGTGCCAGCAGTTTAATACAGGGCTACACCTTC. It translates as CASSLIQGYTF.